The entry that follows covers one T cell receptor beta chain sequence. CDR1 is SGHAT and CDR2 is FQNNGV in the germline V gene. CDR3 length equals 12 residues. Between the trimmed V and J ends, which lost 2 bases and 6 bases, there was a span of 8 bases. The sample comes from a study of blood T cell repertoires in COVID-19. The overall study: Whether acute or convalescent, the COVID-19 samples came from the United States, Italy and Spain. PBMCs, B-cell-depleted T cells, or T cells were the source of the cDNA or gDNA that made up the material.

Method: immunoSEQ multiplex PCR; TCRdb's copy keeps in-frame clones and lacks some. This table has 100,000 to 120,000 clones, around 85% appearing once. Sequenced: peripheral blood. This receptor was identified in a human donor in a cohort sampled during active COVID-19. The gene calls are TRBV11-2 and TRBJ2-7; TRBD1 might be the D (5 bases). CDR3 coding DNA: TGTGCCAGCAGCTTAAGGGGTATCGAGCAGTACTTC. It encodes CASSLRGIEQYF.